One and the same sample provided the 32 T cell receptor beta chains below, sequenced in a study of blood T cells in healthy people across ages. Together with a sample-barcoded 5' primer, a J-beta primer mix was included in a second PCR lasting about 6 to 11 cycles. TCRdb ran MiXCR on the 5' RACE reads and lists one entry per CDR3 protein. This sample yields 650,000 to 800,000 distinct CDR3 sequences, of which around 45% are seen a single time; 15% to 25% belongs to the top ten. Specimen: blood. The receptors originated from a man in his fifties or sixties in good health.

This clonotype was recorded a few times. The chain recombines TRBV25-1 with TRBJ2-2; D is ambiguous. This CDR3 contains 14 residues. V shed 5 bases and J shed 4 bases, with 11 bases lying between them. Germline V gene data show CDR1 as MGHDK and CDR2 as SYGVNS. CDR3 in amino acids: CASSNLEATGELFF. In DNA form, the CDR3 reads TGTGCCAGCAGTAATCTAGAGGCCACCGGGGAGCTGTTTTTT.

The chain combines TRBV28 with TRBJ2-1, with 7 bases matching TRBD1. The junction had 7 bases not matched to a gene; V was cut back by 5 bases and J by 9 bases. The germline CDR1 and CDR2 sequences are MDHEN and SYDVKM. The CDR3 covers 13 residues. In nucleotides, the CDR3 is TGTGCCAGCAGTACCGGACAGGTGGGTGAGCAGTTCTTC. It codes for CASSTGQVGEQFF.

The rearrangement joins TRBV7-9 to TRBJ2-5; D is ambiguous. Trimming took off 4 bases at V and 2 bases at J, with 14 bases between the two ends. CDR1 is SEHNR, CDR2 FQNEAQ, per germline (reference sequence). CDR3 length: 15 amino acids. CDR3: CASSSLGITQETQYF. The CDR3 coding sequence is TGTGCCAGCAGCTCCCTTGGGATAACTCAAGAGACCCAGTACTTC. The complete variable domain, with remaining parts taken from reference TRBV7-9 and TRBJ2-5, reads DTGVSQNPRHKITKRGQNVTFRCDPISEHNRLYWYRQTLGQGPEFLTYFQNEAQLEKSRLLSDRFSAERPKGSFSTLEIQRTEQGDSAMYLCASSSLGITQETQYFGPGTRLLVL.

The chain has TRBV6-2 or TRBV6-3 and TRBJ2-7; possible D gene TRBD2, 6 bases. This CDR3 is 14 amino acids long. Germline values: CDR1 MNHEY, CDR2 SVGEGT. V was pared by 7 bases and J by 7 bases, with 20 bases between. The CDR3 DNA follows: TGTGCCAGCACCCCCGCGGGACCGAACTCGGAGCAGTACTTC. It encodes CASTPAGPNSEQYF.

The gene calls are TRBV7-9 and TRBJ2-3; 11 nucleotides align to TRBD1. The junction had 5 bases not matched to a gene; V was cut back by 5 bases and J by 4 bases. From germline, CDR1 is SEHNR and CDR2 FQNEAQ (reference sequence). The CDR3 has 15 amino acids. In DNA form, the CDR3 reads TGTGCCAGCAGCCGGACAGGGGGCTTTGCAGATACGCAGTATTTT. Translation gives CASSRTGGFADTQYF.

The chain has TRBV7-9 and TRBJ2-1, with unresolved D. CDR3 length: 14 amino acids. Germline CDR1 and CDR2: SEHNR and FQNEAQ (reference sequence). Trimming removed 4 bases from V and 3 bases from J, with 10 bases in between. In DNA, the CDR3 is TGTGCCAGCAGCTCCCGGGTACACTACAATGAGCAGTTCTTC. Its protein is CASSSRVHYNEQFF. The full variable domain, completed using reference TRBV7-9 and TRBJ2-1, is DTGVSQNPRHKITKRGQNVTFRCDPISEHNRLYWYRQTLGQGPEFLTYFQNEAQLEKSRLLSDRFSAERPKGSFSTLEIQRTEQGDSAMYLCASSSRVHYNEQFFGPGTRLTVL.

Turning to this clonotype: One junction end disagrees with the germline gene, perhaps due to a read error. The chain combines TRBV30 with TRBJ2-6; weak D call: TRBD1 (5 bases). CDR1 GTSNPN and CDR2 SVGIG come from the germline V gene (reference sequence). CDR3 length equals 16 residues. This CDR3 reads CAWSGSELTGADVLTF. The CDR3 DNA sequence: TGTGCCTGGAGTGGCAGTGAGCTTACTGGGGCCGACGTCCTGACTTTC.

This chain joins TRBV19 and TRBJ1-6; tentative D call: TRBD1 (6 bases). The V and J ends lost 3 bases and 9 bases respectively, with 12 bases between them. CDR1 is LNHDA and CDR2 is SQIVND in the germline V gene (reference sequence). The CDR3 is 14 amino acids. The CDR3 coding sequence is TGTGCCAGTAGTATGGTACAGGGTCGTTCACCCCTCCACTTT. Protein product: CASSMVQGRSPLHF.

The CDR3 reads CASSYVEIYGYTF. Here the CDR3 DNA reads TGTGCCAGCAGTTACGTGGAGATCTATGGCTACACCTTC. The chain recombines TRBV6-6 with TRBJ1-2; D is uncertain. The CDR3 contains 13 residues. Germline CDR1 reads MNHNY; CDR2 reads SVGAGI (reference sequence). Trimming removed 2 bases from V and 4 bases from J, with 8 bases in between.

The V gene is TRBV7-2, the J gene TRBJ2-1; D gene uncertain. This CDR3 is built from 13 residues. Germline V gene lookup returns CDR1 SGHTA and CDR2 FQGNSA. Trimming stripped 1 base from V and 8 bases from J, with 9 bases between. CDR3: CASSLGRVDEQFF. The DNA for the CDR3 is TGTGCCAGCAGCTTAGGTCGGGTCGATGAGCAGTTCTTC. Combining the CDR3 with reference TRBV7-2 and TRBJ2-1 gives the whole variable domain GAGVSQSPSNKVTEKGKDVELRCDPISGHTALYWYRQSLGQGLEFLIYFQGNSAPDKSGLPSDRFSAERTGGSVSTLTIQRTQQEDSAVYLCASSLGRVDEQFFGPGTRLTVL.

The rearrangement uses TRBV6-6 and TRBJ1-2; TRBD1 matches at 9 bases. The CDR3 contains 13 residues. With 6 bases clipped from V and 7 bases from J, the junction kept 6 bases outside the gene matches. Per the germline V gene, CDR1 is MNHNY and CDR2 is SVGAGI (reference sequence). The CDR3 protein is CASRLQQGAGYTF. CDR3 sequence (DNA): TGTGCCAGCAGACTCCAACAGGGGGCTGGCTACACCTTC.

This clonotype was seen at least ten times. The V gene is TRBV7-2, the J gene TRBJ1-6; TRBD1 is a possible D gene (5 bases). The V end lost 0 bases, the J end lost 7 bases, and 7 bases lay between the germline ends. Looked up from germline, CDR1 is SGHTA and CDR2 is FQGNSA. This CDR3 contains 14 residues. DNA for the CDR3: TGTGCCAGCAGCTTAGCAAGACAGAATTCACCCCTCCACTTT. Translation gives CASSLARQNSPLHF.

This clonotype was seen repeatedly, ten times or more. The genes are TRBV20-1 and TRBJ2-7; no definite D call. The V gene's germline CDR1 is DFQATT and CDR2 SNEGSKA (reference sequence). The CDR3 has 14 amino acids. Trimming removed 0 bases from V and 3 bases from J, with 12 bases in between. The CDR3 nucleotides read TGCAGTGCTAGAGACACGGGTCTCCTCTACGAGCAGTACTTC. Protein product: CSARDTGLLYEQYF.

This sequence joins TRBV13 and TRBJ2-3, with D possibly being TRBD2 (5 bases). The CDR3 spans 16 residues. Per germline, CDR1 PRHDT and CDR2 FYEKMQ (reference sequence). V dropped 1 base and J dropped 2 bases, with 13 bases sitting between them. The CDR3 loop is CASSLVRERNTDTQYF. The CDR3 region has the DNA TGTGCCAGCAGCTTAGTTCGGGAACGCAACACAGATACGCAGTATTTT.

V is TRBV9 and J is TRBJ1-1; D unclear. The CDR3 consists of 19 residues. Trimming shortened V by 0 bases and J by 3 bases, and 24 bases separated the two germline ends. Germline V gene sequence: CDR1 SGDLS, CDR2 YYNGEE. The DNA for the CDR3 is TGTGCCAGCAGCGTAGTCCTCGATCCGAGGAACCCTCGGGACACTGAAGCTTTCTTT. It yields the protein CASSVVLDPRNPRDTEAFF.

The CDR3 nucleotides are TGCGCCAGCAGCCACAGGACTAGCGGGGCCTACGAGCAGTACTTC. This sequence encodes CASSHRTSGAYEQYF. The chain employs TRBV5-1 and TRBJ2-7, with 12 bases lining up with TRBD2. Trimming cost V 4 bases and J 2 bases; bases outside gene matches: 4. CDR3 size: 15 residues. Per the germline V gene, CDR1 is SGHRS and CDR2 is YFSETQ.

This clonotype was detected a few times. V usage is TRBV9 and J usage is TRBJ1-6; D might be TRBD1 (5 bases). CDR1 and CDR2 (germline): SGDLS, YYNGEE. The V gene lost 0 bases and the J gene lost 7 bases, with 8 bases spanning the gap. The CDR3 covers 14 residues. The CDR3 reads CASSVGGNNSPLHF. The DNA of the CDR3 is TGTGCCAGCAGCGTAGGGGGGAACAATTCACCCCTCCACTTT.

This clonotype turned up a few times. The chain has TRBV6-2 or TRBV6-3 and TRBJ2-5; maybe TRBD1 (6 bases). The germline V gene encodes CDR1 MNHEY and CDR2 SVGEGT. Trimming cost V 2 bases and J 5 bases, with 15 bases left between them. The CDR3 totals 15 residues. CDR3 DNA sequence: TGTGCCAGCAGTTACCCCGCAGGGGTTGCGGAGACCCAGTACTTC. Amino acids: CASSYPAGVAETQYF.

At least ten counts were recorded for this clonotype. The chain carries TRBV5-1 and TRBJ1-1; D call uncertain. Germline V gene lookup returns CDR1 SGHRS and CDR2 YFSETQ. The CDR3 runs to 15 residues. The V gene lost 0 bases and the J gene lost 4 bases, with 13 bases spanning the gap. CDR3 nucleotides: TGCGCCAGCAGCTTGGGACCGGGCGATACCACTGAAGCTTTCTTT. Amino acid sequence: CASSLGPGDTTEAFF.

This chain links TRBV20-1 with TRBJ2-7; the match to TRBD1 covers 7 bases. The tail of the sequence fits TRBJ2-5 better, so the J call may be wrong. Germline CDR1 and CDR2: DFQATT and SNEGSKA (reference sequence). The CDR3 covers 12 residues. The CDR3 sequence is CSARPRGETQYF. The DNA for the CDR3 is TGCAGTGCTAGACCCAGGGGGGAGACCCAGTACTTC.

The CDR3 is CASSQPASRTSTDTQYF. Here the CDR3 DNA reads TGCGCCAGCAGCCAGCCGGCGAGCAGGACTAGCACAGATACGCAGTATTTT. The V and J genes are TRBV4-3 and TRBJ2-3; D is possibly TRBD2 (5 bases). The CDR3 contains 17 residues. V lost 3 bases, J lost 0 bases, and 16 bases lay in between. CDR1 is LGHNA, CDR2 YSLEER, per germline.

The genes are TRBV20-1 and TRBJ2-1; 8 bases line up with TRBD2. The CDR3 runs to 17 residues. In germline, CDR1 is DFQATT, CDR2 SNEGSKA (reference sequence). CDR3 amino acids: CSAEGGGTSGGGNEQFF. CDR3 sequence (DNA): TGCAGCGCTGAAGGTGGGGGTACTAGCGGCGGGGGCAATGAGCAGTTCTTC.

The V and J genes are TRBV20-1 and TRBJ1-1; TRBD1 might be the D (5 bases). CDR3 length: 14 residues. Trimming pared 5 bases from V and 8 bases from J, leaving 21 bases between. From germline, CDR1 is DFQATT and CDR2 SNEGSKA (reference sequence). The CDR3 is CSAFHPDGTVEAFF. CDR3 coding DNA: TGCAGTGCTTTTCATCCCGATGGGACCGTCGAAGCTTTCTTT.

The chain joins TRBV28 to TRBJ2-4; 9 nucleotides match TRBD1. The J call is doubtful: the DNA matches TRBJ2-5 better. CDR1 MDHEN and CDR2 SYDVKM come from the germline V gene. CDR3 length: 13 amino acids. The CDR3 spells CASRITGGETQYF. The CDR3 region has the DNA TGTGCCAGCAGGATAACAGGGGGCGAGACCCAGTACTTC.

V and J are TRBV29-1 and TRBJ1-2; the D is unclear. The CDR3 is 12 residues long. Germline CDR1 reads SQVTM; CDR2 reads ANQGSEA. V dropped 4 bases and J dropped 2 bases, with 8 bases sitting between them. The CDR3 region has the DNA TGCAGCGTTGCTCAGTCAAACTATGGCTACACCTTC. Translating it yields CSVAQSNYGYTF.

This clonotype was seen many times. The J gene is TRBJ2-1, the V gene TRBV20-1; D remains ambiguous. The CDR3 covers 12 residues. V shed 4 bases and J shed 4 bases, with 8 bases lying between them. Germline loops: CDR1 DFQATT, CDR2 SNEGSKA (reference sequence). The CDR3 spells CSATQNYNEQFF. CDR3 sequence (DNA): TGCAGTGCTACACAGAATTACAATGAGCAGTTCTTC.

The genes are TRBV6-2 or TRBV6-3 and TRBJ2-7; 7 bases map to TRBD1. In germline, CDR1 is MNHEY, CDR2 SVGEGT. V lost 6 bases to trimming and J lost 6 bases; unmatched junction nucleotides: 8. The CDR3 sequence is 13 residues long. CDR3 in amino acids: CASRPSTGLEQYF. The CDR3 DNA follows: TGTGCCAGCAGACCCTCGACAGGGCTCGAGCAGTACTTC.

The chain carries TRBV27 and TRBJ2-3; 9 bases fit TRBD1. The junction had 5 bases not matched to a gene; V was cut back by 7 bases and J by 6 bases. There are 13 residues in the CDR3. Germline CDR1 and CDR2: MNHEY and SMNVEV (reference sequence). The DNA of the CDR3 is TGTGCCAGCACCGGGACAGGGTTGGATACGCAGTATTTT. It translates to CASTGTGLDTQYF.

This chain uses TRBV11-2 with TRBJ2-5; unclear D gene. The DNA end lines up better with TRBJ2-7; the J call may be wrong. Germline V gene lookup returns CDR1 SGHAT and CDR2 FQNNGV. The CDR3 is 17 residues long. The CDR3, as DNA: TGTGCCAGCAGCTTAGATCGGGCACTTCTTGGCCCCTACGAGCAGTACTTC. The encoded protein is CASSLDRALLGPYEQYF.

The V gene is TRBV20-1, the J gene TRBJ2-1; D remains ambiguous. The ends were cut back, 4 bases at V and 10 bases at J, with 20 bases in the middle. CDR1 and CDR2 (germline): DFQATT, SNEGSKA (reference sequence). This CDR3 has 14 residues. The CDR3 sequence is CSATRSPNSYEQFF. The CDR3 coding sequence is TGCAGTGCTACCAGGTCGCCAAACTCCTACGAGCAGTTCTTC.

V usage is TRBV15 and J usage is TRBJ2-2; TRBD2 is a possible D gene (5 bases). Trimming left V 0 bases short and J 2 bases short, with 13 bases between. The CDR3 length is 17 residues. Germline loops: CDR1 LNHNV, CDR2 YYDKDF (reference sequence). This chain's CDR3 is CATSRDLAGGNTGELFF. In DNA form, the CDR3 reads TGTGCCACCAGCAGAGATCTGGCAGGAGGAAACACCGGGGAGCTGTTTTTT. The full variable domain, in which reference TRBV15 and TRBJ2-2 provide the parts outside the CDR3, is DAMVIQNPRYQVTQFGKPVTLSCSQTLNHNVMYWYQQKSSQAPKLLFHYYDKDFNNEADTPDNFQSRRPNTSFCFLDIRSPGLGDTAMYLCATSRDLAGGNTGELFFGEGSRLTVL.

The V and J genes are TRBV12-3 or TRBV12-4 and TRBJ2-5, with D hard to call. V gave up 7 bases and J gave up 5 bases, with 14 bases separating them. This CDR3 has 13 residues. The CDR3 bases are TGTGCCAGCATCTCGGCTATCGGGGAGACCCAGTACTTC. It yields the protein CASISAIGETQYF.